This T cell receptor beta chain derives from a study of cytomegalovirus exposure and HLA in healthy donors. Study-level results: Researchers catalogued roughly 150 TCR beta chains as cytomegalovirus-associated.

Libraries were prepared by immunoSEQ multiplex PCR; TCRdb keeps only in-frame clonotypes and omits some of them. The data hold about 65,000 clones, with around 96% observed a single time. The CDR3 length is 12 residues. Comment on this clone: As yet, its antigen is unknown.

The donors were part of the validation cohort, which consisted of some 120 subjects and was separate from the first cohort of several hundred subjects. This chain links TRBV21-1 with TRBJ2-2; the table gives TRBD2 as D, unverified against the DNA. TRBV21-1 constitutes a pseudogene. The sample was PBMCs. The clonotype comes from a man younger than 35 in good health and CMV-seropositive. CDR3 nucleotides: TGTGCCAGCACCAACCGGACCGGGGAGCTGTTTTTT. Translating gives CASTNRTGELFF.